Following are 11 T cell receptor beta chains from one sample sequenced in a study of cytomegalovirus exposure and HLA in healthy donors. PCR was performed using 60 Vbeta and 13 Jbeta primers. Libraries were prepared by immunoSEQ multiplex PCR; TCRdb keeps only in-frame clonotypes and omits some of them. The repertoire holds 86,000 or so clones, with roughly 77% as singletons. Sequencing was performed on PBMCs. The receptors originated from a middle-aged woman in good health and CMV-seropositive.

The chain links TRBV27 to TRBJ2-2, with D maybe TRBD2 (5 bases). The V end was cut by 6 bases, the J end by 1 base, with 9 bases between. The CDR3 loop spans 14 amino acids. Germline CDR1 reads MNHEY; CDR2 reads SMNVEV (reference sequence). CDR3 DNA: TGTGCCAGCAGGGCCGGACTGAACACCGGGGAGCTGTTTTTT. It specifies CASRAGLNTGELFF.

The chain is built from TRBV23-1 and TRBJ2-3; D may be TRBD1 (5 bases). TRBV23-1 is an open reading frame, and its role is uncertain. This CDR3 is built from 15 residues. Trimming took off 5 bases at V and 0 bases at J, with 12 bases between the two ends. The CDR3 region has the DNA TGCGCCAGCAGTGGTCGGACACCTAGCACAGATACGCAGTATTTT. Its protein is CASSGRTPSTDTQYF.

This rearrangement joins TRBV5-8 to TRBJ2-3, with 10 bases identical to TRBD2. With V trimmed by 10 bases and J by 3 bases, 11 bases remained unmatched. The CDR3 is made up of 15 amino acids. Germline-derived CDR1 and CDR2 are SGHTS and YDEGEE. As DNA, the CDR3 is TGTGCCCCCACGCTAGCGGGGGTGAGGACAGATACGCAGTATTTT. It specifies CAPTLAGVRTDTQYF.

This chain joins TRBV21-1 and TRBJ1-2. TRBV21-1 is noted as a pseudogene. The CDR3 consists of 16 residues. CDR3 sequence reads: CASSKAWGGQENGYTF. For the CDR3, the DNA is TGTGCCAGCAGCAAAGCGTGGGGGGGGCAGGAGAATGGCTACACCTTC.

The J gene is TRBJ1-1, the V gene TRBV6-1; possible D gene TRBD1, 6 bases. Per the germline V gene, CDR1 is MNHNS and CDR2 is SASEGT. The ends were cut back, 4 bases at V and 3 bases at J, with 12 bases in the middle. The CDR3 loop spans 14 amino acids. CDR3 region: CASSVQGWDTEAFF. CDR3 coding DNA: TGTGCCAGCAGTGTCCAGGGGTGGGACACTGAAGCTTTCTTT.

This clone was detected a few times. This chain connects TRBV29-1 to TRBJ1-1; possibly TRBD1 for D (6 bases). CDR1 SQVTM and CDR2 ANQGSEA come from the germline V gene. Trimming removed 7 bases from V and 7 bases from J, with 16 bases in between. The CDR3 length is 12 residues. The CDR3 nucleotides are TGCAGCGCCCATATAGGGGGGGGTGAAGCTTTCTTT. This encodes CSAHIGGGEAFF.

This chain links TRBV30 with TRBJ1-1; no firm D call. The germline V gene encodes CDR1 GTSNPN and CDR2 SVGIG (reference sequence). V was shortened by 3 bases and J by 1 base, with 12 bases between the two germline ends. The CDR3 is 14 amino acids. The CDR3 loop reads CAWSRWGENTEAFF. The CDR3 coding sequence is TGTGCCTGGAGCCGGTGGGGAGAGAACACTGAAGCTTTCTTT.

This chain uses TRBV14 with TRBJ2-7, with TRBD1 matching 9 bases. The CDR3 consists of 17 residues. Trimming took 0 bases from V and 3 from J; bases not matched to a gene: 9. Germline CDR1 SGHDN, CDR2 FVKESK. For the CDR3, the DNA is TGTGCCAGCAGCCAAGATCGAAAGGGGACAGGGCTCTACGAGCAGTACTTC. Translating it yields CASSQDRKGTGLYEQYF.

Written as DNA, the CDR3 is TGTGCCAGCAGCTTAGCTAGCGGGAGAGATACGCAGTATTTT. Protein product: CASSLASGRDTQYF. The V call is TRBV7-9, the J call TRBJ2-3; 9 nucleotides align to TRBD2. J was trimmed by 5 bases and V by 0 bases; bases with no gene match: 0. The CDR3 has 14 amino acids. Germline V gene sequence: CDR1 SEHNR, CDR2 FQNEAQ (reference sequence).

This clone was found a few times. V is TRBV7-9 and J is TRBJ2-7; 9 bases map to TRBD2. Germline values: CDR1 SEHNR, CDR2 FQNEAQ (reference sequence). V lost 7 bases, J lost 5 bases, and 6 bases stayed unmatched. The CDR3 runs 13 residues. This CDR3 reads CASNKREEDEQYF. CDR3 sequence (DNA): TGTGCCAGCAACAAGCGGGAGGAGGACGAGCAGTACTTC.

This clone was seen only once. The chain employs TRBV4-3 and TRBJ2-7; TRBD1 matches at 9 bases. The junction had 2 bases not matched to a gene; V was cut back by 0 bases and J by 2 bases. Germline V gives CDR1 LGHNA, CDR2 YSLEER. The CDR3 totals 15 residues. The CDR3 region is CASSQEGQGAYEQYF. CDR3 DNA sequence: TGCGCCAGCAGCCAAGAGGGACAGGGCGCCTACGAGCAGTACTTC.